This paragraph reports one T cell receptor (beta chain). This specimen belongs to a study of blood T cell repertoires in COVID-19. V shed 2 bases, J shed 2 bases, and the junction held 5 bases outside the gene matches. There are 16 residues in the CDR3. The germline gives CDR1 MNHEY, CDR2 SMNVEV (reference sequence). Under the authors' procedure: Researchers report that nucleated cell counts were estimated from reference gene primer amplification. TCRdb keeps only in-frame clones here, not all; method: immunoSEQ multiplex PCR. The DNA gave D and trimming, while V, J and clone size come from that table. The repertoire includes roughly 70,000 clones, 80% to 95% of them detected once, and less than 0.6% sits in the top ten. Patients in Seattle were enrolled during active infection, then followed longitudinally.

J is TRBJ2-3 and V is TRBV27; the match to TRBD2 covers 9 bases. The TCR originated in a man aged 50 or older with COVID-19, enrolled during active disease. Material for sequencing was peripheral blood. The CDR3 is CASSLGLAGPTDTQYF. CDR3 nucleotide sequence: TGTGCCAGCAGTTTAGGGCTAGCGGGACCCACAGATACGCAGTATTTT.